This T cell receptor (beta chain) was sequenced during a study of technical replicates of blood from a few donors. Germline lookup yields CDR1 MRHNA and CDR2 SNTAGT. Between the trimmed V and J ends, which lost 4 bases and 3 bases, there was a span of 12 bases. This CDR3 is built from 14 residues. TCRdb's table, derived via immunoSEQ multiplex PCR, lists solely in-frame clones and lacks some. Here the sample spans around 100,000 clones, approximately 95% being singletons. The receptor was derived from a human donor in good health. The rearrangement joins TRBV6-4 to TRBJ1-1; maybe TRBD1 (6 bases). Sequencing was performed on T cells isolated from PBMCs. The CDR3, as DNA: TGTGCCAGCAGTGGCAGGGGTGCGGACACTGAAGCTTTCTTT. Its protein product is CASSGRGADTEAFF.